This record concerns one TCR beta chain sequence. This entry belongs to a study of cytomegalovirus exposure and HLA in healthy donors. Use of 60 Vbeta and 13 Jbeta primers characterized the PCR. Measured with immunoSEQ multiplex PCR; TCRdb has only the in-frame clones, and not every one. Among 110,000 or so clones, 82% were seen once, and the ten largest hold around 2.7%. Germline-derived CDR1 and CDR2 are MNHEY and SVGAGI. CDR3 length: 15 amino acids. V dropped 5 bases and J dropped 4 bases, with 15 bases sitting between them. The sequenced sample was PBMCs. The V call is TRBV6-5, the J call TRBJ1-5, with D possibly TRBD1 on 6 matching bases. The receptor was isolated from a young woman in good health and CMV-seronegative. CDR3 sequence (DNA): TGTGCCAGCAGTCGAACAGGGAAGGGGAATCAGCCCCAGCATTTT. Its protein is CASSRTGKGNQPQHF.